These T cell receptor beta chains were read from a single sample in a study of a mutant IDH1 vaccine in newly diagnosed glioma. Profiling relied on immunoSEQ multiplex PCR, and the TCRdb table lists in-frame clones only, not all of them. The table has some 100,000 clones, about 83% seen once. Sequenced material: PBMCs, taken from a glioma patient treated with radiotherapy, temozolomide or both. Source of these receptors: a woman aged 45-65 years with glioma. Each CDR3 is given with its conserved first and last residue. D genes are given only for firm matches. Size values are once, few and many counts, or a class for expanded clones, and some rows have none.

TRBJ1-2,NA,TRBV29-1,NA,TGCAGCGTCCTAAACTATGGCTACACCTTC,CSVLNYGYTF
TRBJ1-6,NA,TRBV6-5,few,TGTGCCAGCAGTTATGGGCGTAGAGGGGATTCACCCCTCCACTTT,CASSYGRRGDSPLHF
TRBJ1-2,NA,TRBV7-9,once,TGTGCCAGCAGCTTAGATGAGGGTAGCTATGGCTACACCTTC,CASSLDEGSYGYTF
TRBJ2-6,TRBD1,TRBV4-1,NA,TGCGCCAGCAGCCGAGGACAGGGCCTTACTGGGGCCAACGTCCTGACTTTC,CASSRGQGLTGANVLTF
TRBJ2-5,NA,TRBV2,NA,TGTGCCAGCAGCCCAAATAGCGGTTACTGGGAGACCCAGTACTTC,CASSPNSGYWETQYF
TRBJ2-7,NA,TRBV5-6,NA,TGTGCCAGCACCCATCCTTTATTTCCCTACGAGCAGTACTTC,CASTHPLFPYEQYF
TRBJ2-7,NA,TRBV5-4,NA,TGTGCCAGCAGCTTGGTAACAGGGCTTTACTCCTACGAGCAGTACTTC,CASSLVTGLYSYEQYF
TRBJ2-7,NA,TRBV18,NA,TGTGCCAGCTCACCGGGGGGATACGAGCAGTACTTC,CASSPGGYEQYF
TRBJ2-7,TRBD1,TRBV10-3,NA,TGTGCCATCGGACCTCGGACAGGGACCTCCTACGAGCAGTACTTC,CAIGPRTGTSYEQYF
TRBJ1-1,TRBD1,TRBV7-3,few,TGTGCCAGCAGCGCCACAGGGGGGACTGAAGCTTTCTTT,CASSATGGTEAFF
TRBJ2-7,NA,TRBV5-4,NA,TGTGCCAGCAGCTTGGAGAGGGGGGACGAGCAGTACTTC,CASSLERGDEQYF
TRBJ2-2,NA,TRBV5-4,NA,TGTGCCAGCAGCGGCGGGGGACAGGACACCGGGGAGCTGTTTTTT,CASSGGGQDTGELFF
TRBJ2-7,TRBD1,TRBV4-2,NA,TGTGCCAGCAGCCAAGGGACAGGGCCCCTTTACGAGCAGTACTTC,CASSQGTGPLYEQYF
TRBJ1-2,NA,TRBV9,once,TGTGCCAGCAGCGTAGTGTCAGGCCCTCTAAGGTCGGATGGCTACACCTTC,CASSVVSGPLRSDGYTF
TRBJ1-1,NA,TRBV5-1,NA,TGCGCCAGCAGCTTTATACCCGTGGGGAACACTGAAGCTTTCTTT,CASSFIPVGNTEAFF
TRBJ1-5,TRBD1,TRBV19,NA,TGTGCCAGTAGTTTCGGACAGGGCAATCAGCCCCAGCATTTT,CASSFGQGNQPQHF
TRBJ1-2,NA,TRBV5-6,NA,TGTGCCAGCAGCGCCGGAGGGGGGGTGGACTATGGCTACACCTTC,CASSAGGGVDYGYTF